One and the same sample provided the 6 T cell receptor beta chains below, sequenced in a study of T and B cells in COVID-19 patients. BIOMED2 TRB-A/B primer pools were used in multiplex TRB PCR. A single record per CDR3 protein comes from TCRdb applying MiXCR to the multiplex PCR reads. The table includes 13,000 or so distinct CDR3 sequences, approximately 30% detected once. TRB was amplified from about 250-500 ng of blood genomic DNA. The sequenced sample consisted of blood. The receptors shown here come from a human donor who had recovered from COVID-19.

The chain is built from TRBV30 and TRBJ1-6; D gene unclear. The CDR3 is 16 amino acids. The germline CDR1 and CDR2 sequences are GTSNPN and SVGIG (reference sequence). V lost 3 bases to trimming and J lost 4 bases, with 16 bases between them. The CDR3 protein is CAWSARVRIYNSPLHF. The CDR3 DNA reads TGTGCCTGGAGCGCCCGAGTACGGATATATAATTCACCCCTCCACTTT.

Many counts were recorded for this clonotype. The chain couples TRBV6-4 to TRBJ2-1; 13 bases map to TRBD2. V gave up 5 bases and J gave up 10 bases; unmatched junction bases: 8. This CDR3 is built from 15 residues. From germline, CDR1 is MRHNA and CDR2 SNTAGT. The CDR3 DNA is TGTGCCAGCAGTCGACTAGCGGGAGGACTCCGAGAGCAGTTCTTC. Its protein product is CASSRLAGGLREQFF.

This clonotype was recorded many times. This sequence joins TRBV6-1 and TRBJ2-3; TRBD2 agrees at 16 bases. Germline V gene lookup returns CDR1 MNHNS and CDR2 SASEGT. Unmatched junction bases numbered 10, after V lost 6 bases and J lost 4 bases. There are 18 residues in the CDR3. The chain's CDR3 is CASRKGLAGGPMADTQYF. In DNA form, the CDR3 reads TGTGCCAGCAGAAAGGGACTAGCGGGAGGGCCTATGGCAGATACGCAGTATTTT.

The CDR3 DNA reads as TGCGCCAGCAGCCTTAGGACAGGGGATGGCTACACCTTC. Amino acids: CASSLRTGDGYTF. The chain has TRBV4-1 and TRBJ1-2; 9 nucleotides align to TRBD1. Germline assignment: CDR1 MGHRA and CDR2 YSYEKL. The CDR3 spans 13 residues. J lost 6 bases, V lost 4 bases, and 3 bases had no gene match.

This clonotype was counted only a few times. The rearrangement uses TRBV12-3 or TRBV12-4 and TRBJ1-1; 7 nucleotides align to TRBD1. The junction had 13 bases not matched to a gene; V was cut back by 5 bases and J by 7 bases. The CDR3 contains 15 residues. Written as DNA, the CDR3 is TGTGCCAGCAGTGGTCTTGACAGGGAAGGTGGTGAAGCTTTCTTT. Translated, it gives CASSGLDREGGEAFF.

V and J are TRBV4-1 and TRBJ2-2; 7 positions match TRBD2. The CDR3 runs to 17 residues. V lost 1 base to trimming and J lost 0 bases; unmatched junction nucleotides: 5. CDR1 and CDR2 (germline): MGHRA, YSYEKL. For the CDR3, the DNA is TGCGCCAGCAGCCAAGCAGCGGGAAGATCGAACACCGGGGAGCTGTTTTTT. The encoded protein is CASSQAAGRSNTGELFF.